A single sample is the source of the 24 T cell receptor beta chains below, sequenced in a study of CD8+ T cells in alopecia areata. Following extraction, RNA underwent reverse transcription to cDNA, which served as the sequencing template. The protocol was immunoSEQ multiplex PCR, while the TCRdb copy is restricted to in-frame clones and leaves out a portion. The top ten hold approximately 1.3% of the sample, which has some 190,000 clones, roughly 60% seen once. Treatment denoted: oral pan-JAK inhibitor, 5-10 mg twice daily. Specimen: CD4+ T cells sorted from blood, collected around week 50, from a patient treated with tofacitinib. These receptors were obtained from a human donor with alopecia areata.

This clone was observed once. Other DNA sequences from this sample encode an identical CDR3 as well. The chain couples TRBV29-1 to TRBJ2-7; D is possibly TRBD1 (5 bases). Looked up from germline, CDR1 is SQVTM and CDR2 is ANQGSEA. V lost 6 bases, J lost 0 bases, and 9 bases lay in between. The CDR3 runs to 12 residues. CDR3 region: CSVDDSSYEQYF. The DNA of the CDR3 is TGCAGCGTCGACGACAGCTCCTACGAGCAGTACTTC.

The chain carries TRBV7-2 and TRBJ2-4, with 7 bases matching TRBD1. The CDR3 covers 15 residues. Germline V gene data show CDR1 as SGHTA and CDR2 as FQGNSA. Unmatched junction bases numbered 4, after V lost 4 bases and J lost 1 base. The DNA for the CDR3 is TGTGCCAGCAGCTCGGTCAGGGGGGCCAAAAACATTCAGTACTTC. Its translation: CASSSVRGAKNIQYF. Filled out from reference TRBV7-2 and TRBJ2-4, the complete variable domain reads GAGVSQSPSNKVTEKGKDVELRCDPISGHTALYWYRQSLGQGLEFLIYFQGNSAPDKSGLPSDRFSAERTGGSVSTLTIQRTQQEDSAVYLCASSSVRGAKNIQYFGAGTRLSVL.

This chain connects TRBV4-1 to TRBJ1-2; 9 nucleotides line up with TRBD1. With V trimmed by 1 base and J by 4 bases, 7 bases remained unmatched. Germline CDR1 and CDR2: MGHRA and YSYEKL. This CDR3 spans 16 amino acids. The CDR3 region has the DNA TGCGCCAGCAGCCAAGTCCCGGGACAGGGTAGCTATGGCTACACCTTC. Protein product: CASSQVPGQGSYGYTF.

Only a few counts were recorded for this clone. The rearrangement links TRBV19 to TRBJ2-4; 11 positions agree with TRBD2. The CDR3 is 19 residues long. Germline V CDR1 and CDR2: LNHDA, SQIVND (reference sequence). V shed 3 bases, J shed 4 bases, and the junction held 14 bases outside the gene matches. The CDR3 spells CASSIAAVGLADPKNIQYF. CDR3 nucleotide sequence: TGTGCCAGTAGTATTGCTGCGGTGGGACTAGCGGACCCAAAAAACATTCAGTACTTC.

This clone has a handful of counts. The genes are TRBV7-9 and TRBJ2-3, with TRBD2 matching over 9 bases. Germline V gene data show CDR1 as SEHNR and CDR2 as FQNEAQ (reference sequence). The CDR3 runs to 15 residues. Losses at the gene ends were 5 bases for V and 1 base for J; bases not matched to a gene: 4. The CDR3 DNA follows: TGTGCCAGCAGCCAGCGGGGGGATGGCACAGATACGCAGTATTTT. Its protein product is CASSQRGDGTDTQYF.

CDR3 in amino acids: CSVATDNEKLFF. CDR3 coding DNA: TGCAGCGTCGCGACAGATAATGAAAAACTGTTTTTT. The chain combines TRBV29-1 with TRBJ1-4; D is possibly TRBD1 (5 bases). Trimming stripped 6 bases from V and 4 bases from J, with 9 bases between. Germline V lookup: CDR1 SQVTM, CDR2 ANQGSEA. The CDR3 consists of 12 residues.

This clone was found a few times. The V and J genes are TRBV30 and TRBJ2-3, with 8 bases matching TRBD2. CDR3 length: 17 amino acids. The J segment lost 0 bases and the V segment lost 3 bases, leaving 11 bases of the junction unmatched. Per germline, CDR1 GTSNPN and CDR2 SVGIG (reference sequence). The CDR3 region is CAWSHGERGPSTDTQYF. In DNA, the CDR3 is TGTGCCTGGAGCCACGGGGAGCGGGGGCCTAGCACAGATACGCAGTATTTT.

The chain employs TRBV7-2 and TRBJ1-5; 7 bases align to TRBD1. CDR3 size: 16 residues. Unmatched junction bases numbered 6, after V lost 4 bases and J lost 0 bases. Germline V gene data show CDR1 as SGHTA and CDR2 as FQGNSA. The CDR3 loop reads CASSSPDRNSNQPQHF. The CDR3 DNA sequence: TGTGCCAGCAGCTCCCCGGACAGGAATAGCAATCAGCCCCAGCATTTT.

CDR3 in amino acids: CAGGREAFF. The DNA of the CDR3 is TGTGCCGGAGGACGTGAAGCTTTCTTT. V and J are TRBV30 and TRBJ1-1; D unresolved. Deletions cut 8 bases from V and 7 bases from J, with 8 bases between. Germline loops: CDR1 GTSNPN, CDR2 SVGIG (reference sequence). This CDR3 contains 9 residues.

This clone showed up just a few times. The chain uses TRBV29-1 and TRBJ2-7, with 8 bases matching TRBD1. The V segment lost 6 bases and the J segment 8 bases; nucleotides outside the gene matches: 6. The CDR3 covers 11 residues. Germline V gene data show CDR1 as SQVTM and CDR2 as ANQGSEA. The CDR3 region is CSVDGQGQQYF. CDR3 nucleotides: TGCAGCGTAGATGGACAGGGCCAGCAGTACTTC.

In nucleotides, the CDR3 is TGTGCCAGCAGCAAAGACAGTCCAGATACGCAGTATTTT. This gives the protein CASSKDSPDTQYF. This sequence joins TRBV5-6 and TRBJ2-3, with TRBD1 as a possible D gene (5 bases). Germline lookup yields CDR1 SGHDT and CDR2 YYEEEE. V dropped 4 bases and J dropped 4 bases, with 10 bases sitting between them. The CDR3 is 13 residues long.

CDR3 DNA: TGCAGCGGGAAGGAGCCTAACTATGGCTACACCTTC. Translating gives CSGKEPNYGYTF. This chain links TRBV29-1 with TRBJ1-2; D ambiguous. The germline V gene encodes CDR1 SQVTM and CDR2 ANQGSEA. The CDR3 has 12 amino acids. The V end was cut by 7 bases, the J end by 0 bases, with 9 bases between.

V and J are TRBV15 and TRBJ2-7; the D gene is possibly TRBD2 (6 bases). V gave up 0 bases and J gave up 1 base, with 10 bases separating them. The CDR3 covers 15 residues. The germline V gene encodes CDR1 LNHNV and CDR2 YYDKDF (reference sequence). CDR3 DNA: TGTGCCACCAGCAGAGATTCCGGGGGATCCTACGAGCAGTACTTC. The encoded protein is CATSRDSGGSYEQYF.

This rearrangement joins TRBV7-2 to TRBJ2-1, with TRBD2 matching 14 bases. From germline, CDR1 is SGHTA and CDR2 FQGNSA. V lost 5 bases and J lost 10; bases outside the gene matches: 7. There are 15 residues in the CDR3. In DNA, the CDR3 is TGTGCCAGCAGCCGACTAGCGGGGGGGCCGAACGAGCAGTTCTTC. Residues: CASSRLAGGPNEQFF. The whole variable domain, remainder taken from reference TRBV7-2 and TRBJ2-1, is GAGVSQSPSNKVTEKGKDVELRCDPISGHTALYWYRQSLGQGLEFLIYFQGNSAPDKSGLPSDRFSAERTGGSVSTLTIQRTQQEDSAVYLCASSRLAGGPNEQFFGPGTRLTVL.

This chain joins TRBV15 and TRBJ2-1, with D possibly being TRBD1 (7 bases). V lost 1 base to trimming and J lost 6 bases, with 13 bases between them. Germline V gives CDR1 LNHNV, CDR2 YYDKDF (reference sequence). CDR3 length equals 15 residues. CDR3 coding DNA: TGTGCCACCAGCAGAGGACAGGGAGCGGGCAATGAGCAGTTCTTC. Translating gives CATSRGQGAGNEQFF.

The rearrangement uses TRBV9 and TRBJ2-3; possibly TRBD1 for D (6 bases). Germline CDR1 reads SGDLS; CDR2 reads YYNGEE. V lost 0 bases and J lost 6, with 23 bases in between. This CDR3 comprises 18 residues. In nucleotides, the CDR3 is TGTGCCAGCAGCGTAGGTCATCCAGCAGGGGAAGATAGGGATACGCAGTATTTT. Its protein is CASSVGHPAGEDRDTQYF. The variable domain in full, completed from reference TRBV9 and TRBJ2-3, reads DSGVTQTPKHLITATGQRVTLRCSPRSGDLSVYWYQQSLDQGLQFLIQYYNGEERAKGNILERFSAQQFPDLHSELNLSSLELGDSALYFCASSVGHPAGEDRDTQYFGPGTRLTVL.

The chain combines TRBV2 with TRBJ1-4; D gene ambiguous. Trimming cost V 10 bases and J 5 bases, with 17 bases left between them. CDR3 length: 14 residues. In germline, CDR1 is SNHLY, CDR2 FYNNEI. The CDR3 nucleotides are TGTGCCATCAATTCCGGGTCGATAAATGAAAAACTGTTTTTT. Protein: CAINSGSINEKLFF.

The gene calls are TRBV9 and TRBJ1-1; D is ambiguous. The CDR3 has 13 residues. V lost 4 bases and J 0 bases, leaving 7 bases between the germline ends. From germline, CDR1 is SGDLS and CDR2 YYNGEE. The CDR3 spells CASSPDLNTEAFF. The CDR3 DNA follows: TGTGCCAGCAGCCCGGACTTGAACACTGAAGCTTTCTTT.

The rearrangement uses TRBV7-9 and TRBJ2-1; D gene uncertain. Germline CDR1 is SEHNR and CDR2 is FQNEAQ (reference sequence). The V gene lost 5 bases and the J gene lost 9 bases, with 11 bases spanning the gap. The CDR3 length is 12 residues. The CDR3 DNA follows: TGTGCCAGCAGCCACCCAGCCGGTGAGCAGTTCTTC. Translation: CASSHPAGEQFF. Full variable domain (rest looked up from reference TRBV7-9 and TRBJ2-1): DTGVSQNPRHKITKRGQNVTFRCDPISEHNRLYWYRQTLGQGPEFLTYFQNEAQLEKSRLLSDRFSAERPKGSFSTLEIQRTEQGDSAMYLCASSHPAGEQFFGPGTRLTVL.

V is TRBV6-1 and J is TRBJ2-7; no firm D call. This CDR3 region has 12 residues. In germline, CDR1 is MNHNS, CDR2 SASEGT. Trimming stripped 0 bases from V and 6 bases from J, with 6 bases between. The CDR3 nucleotides read TGTGCCAGCAGTGAAGCTTGGGGCGAGCAGTACTTC. It codes for CASSEAWGEQYF.

The chain employs TRBV7-2 and TRBJ2-2; D is tentatively TRBD1 or TRBD2 (5 bases each). The germline V gene has CDR1 SGHTA and CDR2 FQGNSA. CDR3 size: 13 residues. Trimming took 5 bases from V and 9 from J, leaving 13 bases between them. The DNA for the CDR3 is TGTGCCAGCAGCGCCAGCCGGGGACGGGAGCTGTTTTTT. It codes for CASSASRGRELFF.

This sequence joins TRBV7-9 and TRBJ2-1, with 7 bases matching TRBD2. V gave up 4 bases and J gave up 3 bases; unmatched junction bases: 3. In germline, CDR1 is SEHNR, CDR2 FQNEAQ (reference sequence). This CDR3 contains 14 residues. The CDR3 loop is CASSWEGGYNEQFF. The CDR3 bases are TGTGCCAGCAGCTGGGAGGGAGGCTACAATGAGCAGTTCTTC.

In the case of this clone: At the DNA level, this CDR3 is encoded by other sequences in the same sample as well. The gene calls are TRBV19 and TRBJ2-5; no clear D. CDR1 and CDR2 (germline): LNHDA, SQIVND (reference sequence). V lost 3 bases, J lost 5 bases, and 7 bases lay in between. The CDR3 has 12 residues. The DNA of the CDR3 is TGTGCCAGTAGTATTGACGGGGAGACCCAGTACTTC. It specifies CASSIDGETQYF.

The gene calls are TRBV6-1 and TRBJ2-1; 7 nucleotides match TRBD1. Germline CDR1 and CDR2: MNHNS and SASEGT. After removal of 4 bases from V and 1 base from J, the junction contained 4 bases not matched to a gene. CDR3 length: 15 amino acids. CDR3 DNA: TGTGCCAGCAGTGCTAGACAGGGTTCCTACAATGAGCAGTTCTTC. Encoded protein: CASSARQGSYNEQFF.